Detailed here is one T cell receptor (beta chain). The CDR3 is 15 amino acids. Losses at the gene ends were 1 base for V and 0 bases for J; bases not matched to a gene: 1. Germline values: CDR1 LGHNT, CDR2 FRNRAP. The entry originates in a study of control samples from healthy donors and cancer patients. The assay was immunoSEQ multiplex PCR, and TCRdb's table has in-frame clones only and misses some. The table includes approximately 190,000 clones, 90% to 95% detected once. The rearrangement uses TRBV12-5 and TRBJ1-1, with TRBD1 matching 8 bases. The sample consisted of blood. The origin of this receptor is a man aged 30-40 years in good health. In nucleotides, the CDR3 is TGTGCTAGTGGTTTGGGACAGGGGTTGAACACTGAAGCTTTCTTT. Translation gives CASGLGQGLNTEAFF.